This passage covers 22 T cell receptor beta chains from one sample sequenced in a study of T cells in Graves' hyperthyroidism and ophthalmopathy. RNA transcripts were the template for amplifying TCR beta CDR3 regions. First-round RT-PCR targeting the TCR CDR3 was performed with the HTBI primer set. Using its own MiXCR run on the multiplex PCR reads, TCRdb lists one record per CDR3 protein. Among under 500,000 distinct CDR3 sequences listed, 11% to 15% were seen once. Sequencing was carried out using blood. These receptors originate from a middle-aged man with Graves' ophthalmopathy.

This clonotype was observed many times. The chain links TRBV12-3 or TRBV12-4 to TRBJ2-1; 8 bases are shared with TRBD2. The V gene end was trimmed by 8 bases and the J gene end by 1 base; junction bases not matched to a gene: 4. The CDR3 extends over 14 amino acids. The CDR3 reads CASSGGASYNEQFF. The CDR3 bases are TGTGCCAGCTCGGGAGGGGCTTCCTACAATGAGCAGTTCTTC.

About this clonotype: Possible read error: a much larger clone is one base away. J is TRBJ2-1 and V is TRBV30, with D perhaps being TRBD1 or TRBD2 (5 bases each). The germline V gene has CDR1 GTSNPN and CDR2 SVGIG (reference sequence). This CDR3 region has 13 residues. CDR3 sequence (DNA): TGTGCCTGGAGTGTAGGGGTAGCGAATGAGCAGTCCTTC. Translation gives CAWSVGVANEQSF.

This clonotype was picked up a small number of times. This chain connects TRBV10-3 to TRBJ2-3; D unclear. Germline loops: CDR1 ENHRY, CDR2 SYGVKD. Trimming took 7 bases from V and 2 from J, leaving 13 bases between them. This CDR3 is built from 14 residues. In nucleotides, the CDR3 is TGTGCCATCAATCGTCAGAACCTCACAGATACGCAGTATTTT. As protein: CAINRQNLTDTQYF.

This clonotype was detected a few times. In DNA form, the CDR3 reads TGTGCCAGCAGCCCGCCGGGGGGTGAGCAGTTCTTC. Translated, it gives CASSPPGGEQFF. V and J are TRBV14 and TRBJ2-1; TRBD2 matches at 7 bases. The CDR3 totals 12 residues. Per the germline V gene, CDR1 is SGHDN and CDR2 is FVKESK. With V trimmed by 4 bases and J by 9 bases, 3 bases remained unmatched.

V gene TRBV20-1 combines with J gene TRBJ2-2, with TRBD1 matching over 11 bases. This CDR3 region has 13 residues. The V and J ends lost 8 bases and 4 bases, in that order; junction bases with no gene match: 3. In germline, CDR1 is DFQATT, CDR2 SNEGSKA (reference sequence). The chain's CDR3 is CSLGQGATGELFF. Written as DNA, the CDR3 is TGCAGTTTAGGACAGGGGGCCACCGGGGAGCTGTTTTTT.

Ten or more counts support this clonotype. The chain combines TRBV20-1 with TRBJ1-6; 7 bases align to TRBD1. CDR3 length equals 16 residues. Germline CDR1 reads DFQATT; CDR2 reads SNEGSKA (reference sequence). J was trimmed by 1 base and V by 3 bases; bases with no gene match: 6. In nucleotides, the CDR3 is TGCAGTGCTAGGATTCAGGGGGTTTCCTATAATTCACCCCTCCACTTT. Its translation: CSARIQGVSYNSPLHF.

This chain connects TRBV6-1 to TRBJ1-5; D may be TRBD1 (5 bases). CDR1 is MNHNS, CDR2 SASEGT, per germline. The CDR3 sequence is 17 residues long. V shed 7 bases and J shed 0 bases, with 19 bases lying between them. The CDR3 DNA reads TGTGCCAGCATCCAGAATCGAAGGGACCATAGCAATCAGCCCCAGCATTTT. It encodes CASIQNRRDHSNQPQHF.

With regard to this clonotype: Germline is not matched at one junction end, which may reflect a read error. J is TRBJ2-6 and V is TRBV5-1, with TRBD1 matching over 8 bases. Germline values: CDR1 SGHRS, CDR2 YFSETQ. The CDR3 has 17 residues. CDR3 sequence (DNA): TGCGCCAGCAGCTGGGGACAGGTATTTACCGGGGCCGACGTCCTGACTTTC. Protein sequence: CASSWGQVFTGADVLTF.

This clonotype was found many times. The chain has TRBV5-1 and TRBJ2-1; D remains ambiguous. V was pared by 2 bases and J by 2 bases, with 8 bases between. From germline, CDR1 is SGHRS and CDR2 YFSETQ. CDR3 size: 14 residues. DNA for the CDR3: TGCGCCAGCAGCTTACAGTCTCCCTACAATGAGCAGTTCTTC. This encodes CASSLQSPYNEQFF.

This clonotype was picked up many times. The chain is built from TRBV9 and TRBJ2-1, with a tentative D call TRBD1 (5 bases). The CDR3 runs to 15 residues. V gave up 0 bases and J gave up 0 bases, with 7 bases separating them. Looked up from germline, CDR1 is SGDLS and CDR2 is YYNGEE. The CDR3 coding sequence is TGTGCCAGCAGCGTAGGTCAGGGCTCCTACAATGAGCAGTTCTTC. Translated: CASSVGQGSYNEQFF.

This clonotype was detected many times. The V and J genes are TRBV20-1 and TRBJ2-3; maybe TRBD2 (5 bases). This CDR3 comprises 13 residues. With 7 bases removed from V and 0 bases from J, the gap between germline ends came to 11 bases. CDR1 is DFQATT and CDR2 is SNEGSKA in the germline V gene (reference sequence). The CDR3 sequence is CSGTLTSTDTQYF. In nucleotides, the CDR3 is TGCAGTGGGACTCTAACTAGCACAGATACGCAGTATTTT.

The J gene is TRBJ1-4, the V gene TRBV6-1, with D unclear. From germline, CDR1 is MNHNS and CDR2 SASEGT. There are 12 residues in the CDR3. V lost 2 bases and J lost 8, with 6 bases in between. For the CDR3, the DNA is TGTGCCAGCAGTGAATACATCGAAAAACTGTTTTTT. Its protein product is CASSEYIEKLFF.

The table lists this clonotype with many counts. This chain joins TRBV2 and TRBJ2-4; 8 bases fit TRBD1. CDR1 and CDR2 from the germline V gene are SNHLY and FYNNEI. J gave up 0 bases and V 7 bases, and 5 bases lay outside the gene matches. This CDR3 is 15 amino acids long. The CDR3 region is CASKGQELAKNIQYF. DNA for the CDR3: TGTGCCAGCAAGGGACAGGAGTTAGCCAAAAACATTCAGTACTTC. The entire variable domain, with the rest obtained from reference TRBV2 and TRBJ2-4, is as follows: EPEVTQTPSHQVTQMGQEVILRCVPISNHLYFYWYRQILGQKVEFLVSFYNNEISEKSEIFDDQFSVERPDGSNFTLKIRSTKLEDSAMYFCASKGQELAKNIQYFGAGTRLSVL.

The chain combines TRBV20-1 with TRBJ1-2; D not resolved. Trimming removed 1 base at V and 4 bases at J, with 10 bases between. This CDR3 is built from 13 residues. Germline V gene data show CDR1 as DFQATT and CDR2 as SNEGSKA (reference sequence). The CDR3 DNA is TGCAGTGCTAGAGTCCCTCCCGGCTATGGCTACACCTTC. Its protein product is CSARVPPGYGYTF.

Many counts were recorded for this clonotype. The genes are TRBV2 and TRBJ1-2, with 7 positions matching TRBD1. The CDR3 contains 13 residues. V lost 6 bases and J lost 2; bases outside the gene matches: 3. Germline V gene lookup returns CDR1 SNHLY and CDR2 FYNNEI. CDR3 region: CASSRDSNYGYTF. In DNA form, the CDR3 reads TGTGCCAGCAGCAGGGACAGCAACTATGGCTACACCTTC.

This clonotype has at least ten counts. The CDR3: CASSFVLTDISRIATLAKNIQYF. CDR3 DNA sequence: TGTGCCAGCAGTTTTGTTCTCACAGATATTTCTCGAATCGCAACTCTAGCCAAAAACATTCAGTACTTC. The chain carries TRBV12-3 or TRBV12-4 and TRBJ2-4; D remains unclear. V lost 3 bases and J 0 bases, leaving 33 bases between the germline ends. The CDR3 length is 23 residues.

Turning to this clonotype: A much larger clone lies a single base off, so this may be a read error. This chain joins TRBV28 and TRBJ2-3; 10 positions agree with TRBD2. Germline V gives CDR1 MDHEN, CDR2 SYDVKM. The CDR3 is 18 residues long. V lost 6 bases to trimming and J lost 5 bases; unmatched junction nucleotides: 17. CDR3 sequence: CASSTYSGSGRAVDTQYF. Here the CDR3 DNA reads TGTGCCAGCAGCACGTACTCGGGGAGCGGGAGGGCCGTAGATACGCAGTATTTT.

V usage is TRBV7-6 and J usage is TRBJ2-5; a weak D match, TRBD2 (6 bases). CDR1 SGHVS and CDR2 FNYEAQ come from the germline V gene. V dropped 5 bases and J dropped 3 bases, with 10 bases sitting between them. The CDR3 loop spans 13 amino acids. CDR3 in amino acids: CASSITGEETQYF. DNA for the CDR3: TGTGCCAGCAGCATCACGGGGGAAGAGACCCAGTACTTC.

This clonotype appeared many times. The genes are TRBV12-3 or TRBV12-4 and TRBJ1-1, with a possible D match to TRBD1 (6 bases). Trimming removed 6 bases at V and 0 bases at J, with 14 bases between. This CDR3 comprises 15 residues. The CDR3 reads CASRQPQGLNTEAFF. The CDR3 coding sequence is TGTGCCAGCAGACAACCACAGGGCCTGAACACTGAAGCTTTCTTT.

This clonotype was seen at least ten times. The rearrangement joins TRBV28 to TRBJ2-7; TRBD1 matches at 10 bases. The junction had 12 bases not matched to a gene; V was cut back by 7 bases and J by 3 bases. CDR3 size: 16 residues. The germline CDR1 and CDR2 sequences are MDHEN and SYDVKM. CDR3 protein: CASNPPGQGSGYEQYF. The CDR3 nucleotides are TGTGCCAGCAACCCCCCGGGACAGGGGTCTGGCTACGAGCAGTACTTC.

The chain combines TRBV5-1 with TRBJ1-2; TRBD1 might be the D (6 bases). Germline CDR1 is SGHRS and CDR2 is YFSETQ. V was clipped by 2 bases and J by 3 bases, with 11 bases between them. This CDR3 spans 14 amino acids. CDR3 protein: CASSFNPGDYGYTF. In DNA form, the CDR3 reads TGCGCCAGCAGCTTCAACCCAGGGGACTATGGCTACACCTTC. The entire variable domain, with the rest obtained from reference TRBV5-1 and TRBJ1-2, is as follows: KAGVTQTPRYLIKTRGQQVTLSCSPISGHRSVSWYQQTPGQGLQFLFEYFSETQRNKGNFPGRFSGRQFSNSRSEMNVSTLELGDSALYLCASSFNPGDYGYTFGSGTRLTVV.

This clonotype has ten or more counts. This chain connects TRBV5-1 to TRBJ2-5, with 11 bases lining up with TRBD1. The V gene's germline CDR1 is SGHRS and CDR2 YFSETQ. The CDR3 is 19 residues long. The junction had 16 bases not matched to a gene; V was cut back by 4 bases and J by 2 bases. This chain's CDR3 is CASSGRTGGDSRPQETQYF. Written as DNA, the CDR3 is TGCGCCAGCAGCGGACGGACAGGGGGCGATTCGCGGCCACAAGAGACCCAGTACTTC.